This T cell receptor (beta chain) is from a study of T cell responses to AZD1222 COVID-19 vaccine. V lost 4 bases and J 1 base, leaving 14 bases between the germline ends. The CDR3 covers 16 residues. Germline CDR1 and CDR2: MDHEN and SYDVKM. The repertoire was sequenced with immunoSEQ multiplex PCR; TCRdb's copy has only in-frame clones and lacks some. The sample carries fewer than 85,000 clones, roughly 84% recorded once. The clonotype originates from an adult who received the AZD1222 COVID-19 vaccine. Sequenced here: peripheral blood, sampled 28 days after the second AZD1222 dose. The V call is TRBV28, the J call TRBJ1-3; the D is unclear. CDR3 DNA: TGTGCCAGCAGTTCCCGTTTGTCGGGGTCTGGAAACACCATATATTTT. This sequence encodes CASSSRLSGSGNTIYF.